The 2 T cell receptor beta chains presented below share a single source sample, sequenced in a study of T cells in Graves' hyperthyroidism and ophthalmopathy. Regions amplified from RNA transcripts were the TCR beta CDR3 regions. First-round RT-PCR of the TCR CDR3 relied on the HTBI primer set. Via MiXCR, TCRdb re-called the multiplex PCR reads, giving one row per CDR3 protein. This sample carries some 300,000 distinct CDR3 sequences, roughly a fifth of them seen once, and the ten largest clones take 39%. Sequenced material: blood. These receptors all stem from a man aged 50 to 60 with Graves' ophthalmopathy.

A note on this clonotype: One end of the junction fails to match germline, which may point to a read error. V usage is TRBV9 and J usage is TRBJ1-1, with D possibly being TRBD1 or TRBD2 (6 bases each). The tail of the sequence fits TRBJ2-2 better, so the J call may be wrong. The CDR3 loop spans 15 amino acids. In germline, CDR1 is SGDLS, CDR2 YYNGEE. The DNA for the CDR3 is TGTGCCAGCTGCCACGGGGGCACGGGCACCGGGAAGCTGTTTTTT. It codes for CASCHGGTGTGKLFF.

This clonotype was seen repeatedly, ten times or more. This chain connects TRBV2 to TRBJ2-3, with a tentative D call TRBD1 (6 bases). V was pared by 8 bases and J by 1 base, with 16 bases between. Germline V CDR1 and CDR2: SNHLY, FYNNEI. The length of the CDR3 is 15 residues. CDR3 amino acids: CASQDRSVGTDTQYF. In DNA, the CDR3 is TGTGCCAGCCAGGACAGATCCGTGGGCACAGATACGCAGTATTTT. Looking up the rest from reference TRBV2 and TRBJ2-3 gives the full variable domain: EPEVTQTPSHQVTQMGQEVILRCVPISNHLYFYWYRQILGQKVEFLVSFYNNEISEKSEIFDDQFSVERPDGSNFTLKIRSTKLEDSAMYFCASQDRSVGTDTQYFGPGTRLTVL.